This T cell receptor (beta chain) emerged from a study of naive CD8 T cells in extremely preterm neonates. Points from the study as a whole: Preterm neonates shared more CDR3 nucleotide sequences (approximately 2.5%) than older groups. Preterm CDR3s were shorter than older groups', with fewer N additions and less trimming.

Here immunoSEQ multiplex PCR was the method, and the copy in TCRdb shows in-frame clones only, minus some. Counted here are some 7,400 clones, about 93% occurring once; the ten biggest clones make up over 0.45%. Elective cesarean births at 37-41 weeks, without labor or membrane rupture, supplied the cord blood. Pregnancies with fetal demise, active maternal HSV infection or known maternal HIV were excluded. Sorted naive CD8+ T cell numbers ranged ~17,000 to ~100,000. As regards this clone: Its target is unknown.

The V gene end was trimmed by 3 bases and the J gene end by 1 base; junction bases not matched to a gene: 0. The CDR3 is 14 amino acids. Germline loops: CDR1 SGDLS, CDR2 YYNGEE. The clonotype comes from a newborn in good health. Sequences were obtained from naive CD8+ T cells from cord blood. The chain combines TRBV9 with TRBJ2-3; TRBD1 matches at 9 bases. The CDR3 protein is CASSGDRGTDTQYF. The CDR3 nucleotides are TGTGCCAGCAGCGGGGACAGGGGCACAGATACGCAGTATTTT.